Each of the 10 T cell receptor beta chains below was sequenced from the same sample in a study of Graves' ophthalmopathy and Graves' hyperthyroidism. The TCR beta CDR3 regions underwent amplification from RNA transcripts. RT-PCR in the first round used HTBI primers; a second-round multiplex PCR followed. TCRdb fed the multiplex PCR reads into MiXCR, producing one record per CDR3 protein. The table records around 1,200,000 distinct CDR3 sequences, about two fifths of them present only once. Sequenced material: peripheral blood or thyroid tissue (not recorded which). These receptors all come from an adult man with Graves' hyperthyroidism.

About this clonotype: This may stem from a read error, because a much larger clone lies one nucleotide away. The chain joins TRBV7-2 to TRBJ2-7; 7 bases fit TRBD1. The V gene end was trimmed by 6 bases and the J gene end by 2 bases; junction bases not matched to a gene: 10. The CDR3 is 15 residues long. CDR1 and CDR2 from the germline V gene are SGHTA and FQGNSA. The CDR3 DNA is TGTGCCAGCAGTCCAACCCAGGGGGTAGCCTACGAGCAGTACTTC. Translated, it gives CASSPTQGVAYEQYF.

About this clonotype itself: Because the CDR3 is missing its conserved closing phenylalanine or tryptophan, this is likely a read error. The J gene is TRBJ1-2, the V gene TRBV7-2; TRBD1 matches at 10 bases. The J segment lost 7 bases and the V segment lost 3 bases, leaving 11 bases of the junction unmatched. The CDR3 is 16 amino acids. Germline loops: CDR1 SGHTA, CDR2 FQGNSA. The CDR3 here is CASSFLPYRDRGGYTL. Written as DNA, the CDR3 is TGTGCCAGCAGCTTTCTACCCTACAGGGACAGGGGTGGCTACACCCTC.

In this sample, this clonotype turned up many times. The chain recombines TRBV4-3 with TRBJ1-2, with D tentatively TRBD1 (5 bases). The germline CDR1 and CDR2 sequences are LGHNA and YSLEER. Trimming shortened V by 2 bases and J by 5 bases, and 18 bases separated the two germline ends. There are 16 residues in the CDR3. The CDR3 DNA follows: TGCGCCAGCAGCCAATCGGGGACTGCGTACCCATATGGCTACACCTTC. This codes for CASSQSGTAYPYGYTF.

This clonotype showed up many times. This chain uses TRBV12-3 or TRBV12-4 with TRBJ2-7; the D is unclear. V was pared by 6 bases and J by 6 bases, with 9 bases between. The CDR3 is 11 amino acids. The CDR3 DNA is TGTGCCAGCAGGGCGTCGGTCGAGCAGTACTTC. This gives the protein CASRASVEQYF.

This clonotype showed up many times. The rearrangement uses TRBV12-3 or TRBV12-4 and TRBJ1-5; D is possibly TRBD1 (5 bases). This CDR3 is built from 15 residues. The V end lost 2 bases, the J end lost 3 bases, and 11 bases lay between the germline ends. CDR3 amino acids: CASSLLDGHNQPQHF. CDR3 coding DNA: TGTGCCAGCAGTTTACTGGACGGACACAATCAGCCCCAGCATTTT.

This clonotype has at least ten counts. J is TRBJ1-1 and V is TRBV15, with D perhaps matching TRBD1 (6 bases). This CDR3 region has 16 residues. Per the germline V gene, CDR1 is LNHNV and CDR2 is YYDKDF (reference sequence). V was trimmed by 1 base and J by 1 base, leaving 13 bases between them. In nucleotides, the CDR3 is TGTGCCACCAGCAGAGTGAGTGGGGGCCCGAACACTGAAGCTTTCTTT. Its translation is CATSRVSGGPNTEAFF.

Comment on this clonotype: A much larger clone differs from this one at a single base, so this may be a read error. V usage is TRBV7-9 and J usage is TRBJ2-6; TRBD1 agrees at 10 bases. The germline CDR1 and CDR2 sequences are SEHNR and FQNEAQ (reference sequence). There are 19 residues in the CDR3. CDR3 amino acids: CASSSLGQGLNSGADVLTF. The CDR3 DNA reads TGTGCCAGCAGCTCACTGGGACAGGGGTTAAACTCTGGGGCCGACGTCCTGACTTTC. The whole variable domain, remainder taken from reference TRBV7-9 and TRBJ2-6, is DTGVSQNPRHKITKRGQNVTFRCDPISEHNRLYWYRQTLGQGPEFLTYFQNEAQLEKSRLLSDRFSAERPKGSFSTLEIQRTEQGDSAMYLCASSSLGQGLNSGADVLTFGAGSRLTVL.

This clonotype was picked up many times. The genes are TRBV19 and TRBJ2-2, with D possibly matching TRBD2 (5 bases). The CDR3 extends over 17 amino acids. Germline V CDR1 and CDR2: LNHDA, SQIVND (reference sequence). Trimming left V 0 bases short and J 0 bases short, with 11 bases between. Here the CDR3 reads CASSIDREKPNTGELFF. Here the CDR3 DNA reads TGTGCCAGTAGTATAGATCGGGAAAAACCGAACACCGGGGAGCTGTTTTTT. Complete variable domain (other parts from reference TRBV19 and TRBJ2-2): DGGITQSPKYLFRKEGQNVTLSCEQNLNHDAMYWYRQDPGQGLRLIYYSQIVNDFQKGDIAEGYSVSREKKESFPLTVTSAQKNPTAFYLCASSIDREKPNTGELFFGEGSRLTVL.

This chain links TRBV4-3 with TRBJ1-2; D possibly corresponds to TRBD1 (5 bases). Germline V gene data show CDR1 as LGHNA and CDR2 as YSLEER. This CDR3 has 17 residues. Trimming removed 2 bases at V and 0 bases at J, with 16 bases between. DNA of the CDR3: TGCGCCAGCAGCCAACGTGGGACGGCCAACTCTAACTATGGCTACACCTTC. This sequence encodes CASSQRGTANSNYGYTF.

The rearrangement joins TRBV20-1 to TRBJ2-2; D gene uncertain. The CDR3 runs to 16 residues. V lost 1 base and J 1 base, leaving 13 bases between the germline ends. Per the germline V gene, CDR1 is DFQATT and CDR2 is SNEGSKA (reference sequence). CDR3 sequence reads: CSARVYRAQNTGELFF. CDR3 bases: TGCAGTGCTAGAGTTTACCGGGCTCAGAACACCGGGGAGCTGTTTTTT.